What follows is one TCR beta chain and its context. Its antigen is unidentified. TCRdb reprocessed the 5' RACE reads with MiXCR, giving one entry per CDR3 protein. The table lists approximately 550,000 distinct CDR3 sequences, 15% to 20% of them singletons. This record belongs to a study of T cells after yellow fever vaccination. Study outcomes and limitations: Contamination of FACS-sorted repertoires by abundant clonotypes from the bulk population could occur.

The CDR3 extends over 15 amino acids. Germline V gives CDR1 LNHNV, CDR2 YYDKDF (reference sequence). V shed 1 base and J 3 bases; nucleotides not matched to a gene: 4. The clonotype was recovered from a man under 40 who received the YFV17D yellow fever vaccine. The chain uses TRBV15 and TRBJ2-3; 7 positions match TRBD1. Source: PBMCs, taken 15 days after the yellow fever booster vaccination. In DNA form, the CDR3 reads TGTGCCACCAGCAGAGGACAGGGTACAACAGATACGCAGTATTTT. It is translated as CATSRGQGTTDTQYF. Complete variable domain (other parts from reference TRBV15 and TRBJ2-3): DAMVIQNPRYQVTQFGKPVTLSCSQTLNHNVMYWYQQKSSQAPKLLFHYYDKDFNNEADTPDNFQSRRPNTSFCFLDIRSPGLGDTAMYLCATSRGQGTTDTQYFGPGTRLTVL.